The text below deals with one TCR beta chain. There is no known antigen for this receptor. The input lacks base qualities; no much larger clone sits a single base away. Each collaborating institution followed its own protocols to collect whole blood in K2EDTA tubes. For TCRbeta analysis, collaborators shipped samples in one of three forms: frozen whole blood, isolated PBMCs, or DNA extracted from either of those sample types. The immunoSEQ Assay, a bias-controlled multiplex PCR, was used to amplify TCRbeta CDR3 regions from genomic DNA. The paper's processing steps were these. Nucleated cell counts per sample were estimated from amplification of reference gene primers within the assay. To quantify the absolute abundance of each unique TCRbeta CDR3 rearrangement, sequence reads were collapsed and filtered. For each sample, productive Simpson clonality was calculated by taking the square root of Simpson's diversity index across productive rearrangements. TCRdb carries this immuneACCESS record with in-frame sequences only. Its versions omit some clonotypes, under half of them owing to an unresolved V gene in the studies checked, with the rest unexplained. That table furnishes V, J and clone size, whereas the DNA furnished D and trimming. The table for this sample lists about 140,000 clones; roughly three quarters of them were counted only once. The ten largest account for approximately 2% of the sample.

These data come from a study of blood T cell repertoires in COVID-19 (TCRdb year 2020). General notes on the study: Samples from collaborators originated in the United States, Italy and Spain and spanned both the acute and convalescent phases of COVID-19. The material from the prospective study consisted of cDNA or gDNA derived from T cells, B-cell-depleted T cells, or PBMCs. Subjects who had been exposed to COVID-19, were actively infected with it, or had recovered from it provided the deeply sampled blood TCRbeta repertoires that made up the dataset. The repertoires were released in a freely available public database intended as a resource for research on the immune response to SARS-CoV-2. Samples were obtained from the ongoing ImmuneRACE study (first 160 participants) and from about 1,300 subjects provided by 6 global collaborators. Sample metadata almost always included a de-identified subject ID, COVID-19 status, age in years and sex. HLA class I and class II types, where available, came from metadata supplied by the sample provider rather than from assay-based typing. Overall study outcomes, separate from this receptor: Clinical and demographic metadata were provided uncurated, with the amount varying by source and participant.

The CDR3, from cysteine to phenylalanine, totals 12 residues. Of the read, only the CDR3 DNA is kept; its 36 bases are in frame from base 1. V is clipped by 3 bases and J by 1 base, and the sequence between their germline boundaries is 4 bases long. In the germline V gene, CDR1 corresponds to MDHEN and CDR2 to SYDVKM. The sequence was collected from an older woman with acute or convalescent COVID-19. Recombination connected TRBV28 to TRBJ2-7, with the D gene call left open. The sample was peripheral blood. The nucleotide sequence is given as TGTGCCAGCAGTTTCGGGTCCTACGAGCAGTACTTC. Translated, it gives CASSFGSYEQYF.